This T cell receptor beta chain was documented in a study of T cell repertoires in cytomegalovirus infection. Across the study: CMV infection together with matching HLA type was indicated by public TCR beta signatures. Study-level findings and limits: Frequencies of public TCR beta families were cumulated, and this identified carriers of CMV plus the relevant HLA. Dominating the ex vivo response were HLA-C-restricted CMV-specific TCR beta clonotypes.

In its sample, this clonotype was seen a few times. Its antigen remains unidentified. J gave up 0 bases and V 5 bases, and 7 bases lay outside the gene matches. The CDR3 consists of 16 residues. TCRdb re-derived calls from the reads in MiXCR, one entry per CDR3 protein. This table has 400,000 or so distinct CDR3 sequences, about a sixth appearing once. The specimen was PBMCs. The genes are TRBV12-3 or TRBV12-4 and TRBJ2-4, with TRBD1 identical over 7 bases. The receptor's source is a human donor in good health (CMV status not recorded). Some clones in this sample may be carry-over from other donors' samples. CDR3 loop: CASSPGTALAKNIQYF. In nucleotides, the CDR3 is TGTGCCAGCAGTCCCGGGACAGCTCTAGCCAAAAACATTCAGTACTTC.